This is a list of T cell receptor beta chains from one sample in a study of cytomegalovirus exposure and HLA in healthy donors. Profiling relied on immunoSEQ multiplex PCR, and the TCRdb table lists in-frame clones only, not all of them. The profile covers 55,000 to 70,000 clones, with 70% appearing a single time and roughly a fifth taken by the ten largest. The sequenced material came from PBMCs. These receptors all come from a woman aged 55-69 years in good health and CMV-seropositive. The CDR3 runs from the conserved cysteine through the conserved F or W. A D gene is named only where the DNA matches it firmly. Clone sizes are given selectively: once, few, many, or a class where the clone is expanded.

j_call,clone_size,d_call,v_call,cdr3_aa,cdr3_nt
TRBJ1-5,few,TRBD1,TRBV6-5,CASKAGGSGQPQHF,TGTGCCAGCAAAGCAGGGGGCTCAGGGCAGCCCCAGCATTTT
TRBJ2-7,NA,NA,TRBV5-1,CASSLTGLSPYEQYF,TGCGCCAGCAGCTTGACAGGACTAAGCCCCTACGAGCAGTACTTC
TRBJ1-1,NA,NA,TRBV10-3,CAISALNTEAFF,TGTGCCATCAGTGCTTTAAACACTGAAGCTTTCTTT
TRBJ2-2,NA,TRBD1,TRBV11-3,CASSPALGTGNTGELFF,TGTGCCAGCAGCCCAGCTCTGGGGACAGGGAACACCGGGGAGCTGTTTTTT
TRBJ2-7,NA,TRBD1,TRBV9,CASSKGQSYEQYF,TGTGCCAGCAGCAAGGGACAGTCCTACGAGCAGTACTTC
TRBJ1-6,NA,TRBD1,TRBV7-9,CASSFNTGVGNSPLHF,TGTGCCAGCAGCTTTAATACAGGGGTGGGAAATTCACCCCTCCACTTT
TRBJ2-7,NA,TRBD2,TRBV2,CASFIGGDSSYEQYF,TGTGCCAGCTTTATCGGGGGGGATAGTTCCTACGAGCAGTACTTC
TRBJ1-2,NA,TRBD1,TRBV6-5,CASSRDRGYGYTF,TGTGCCAGCAGTCGGGACAGGGGCTATGGCTACACCTTC
TRBJ1-4,NA,NA,TRBV6-6,CASSYERGGEKLFF,TGTGCCAGCAGTTACGAGAGGGGGGGTGAAAAACTGTTTTTT
TRBJ1-2,few,NA,TRBV5-4,CASSDSNYGYTF,TGTGCCAGCTCAGACAGCAACTATGGCTACACCTTC
TRBJ2-7,NA,NA,TRBV4-3,CASSQETAVGEQYF,TGCGCCAGCAGCCAAGAGACGGCAGTGGGCGAGCAGTACTTC
TRBJ2-6,NA,NA,TRBV28,CASSSGAGVGPGANVLTF,TGTGCCAGCAGTTCAGGGGCCGGAGTGGGTCCTGGGGCCAACGTCCTGACTTTC
TRBJ2-1,NA,TRBD2,TRBV27,CASSPQTSGGPGEQFF,TGTGCCAGCAGTCCTCAGACTAGCGGGGGGCCGGGTGAGCAGTTCTTC
TRBJ1-5,few,TRBD1,TRBV2,CASSDLDRVGIKPQHF,TGTGCCAGCAGTGATCTGGACAGGGTGGGGATAAAGCCCCAGCATTTT
TRBJ1-4,NA,TRBD1,TRBV7-2,CASSQGQSEKLFF,TGTGCCAGCAGCCAGGGACAGAGTGAAAAACTGTTTTTT
TRBJ1-4,NA,NA,TRBV7-9,CSSSLAEKLFF,TGTTCCAGCAGCTTGGCTGAAAAACTGTTTTTT
TRBJ1-2,NA,TRBD1,TRBV7-2,CASSPGGNLVRGYTF,TGTGCCAGCAGCCCAGGGGGCAATCTGGTGAGGGGCTACACCTTC
TRBJ1-6,NA,NA,TRBV27,CASSFSRDLDSPLHF,TGTGCCAGCAGTTTTTCGAGGGATCTGGATTCACCCCTCCACTTT
TRBJ1-2,NA,NA,TRBV7-2,CASSPTPGYGYTF,TGTGCCAGCAGCCCGACACCGGGGTATGGCTACACCTTC
TRBJ2-2,NA,NA,TRBV19,CASSIRGGELFF,TGTGCCAGTAGTATTCGGGGGGGGGAGCTGTTTTTT
TRBJ2-5,NA,TRBD2,TRBV5-1,CASSPELASGGETQYF,TGCGCCAGCAGCCCCGAATTAGCTAGCGGGGGTGAGACCCAGTACTTC
TRBJ2-5,NA,TRBD1,TRBV19,CASSPRDRGLNTETQYF,TGTGCCAGTAGTCCTAGGGACAGGGGGCTTAATACGGAGACCCAGTACTTC